This TCR beta chain is drawn from a study of OX40 agonist ivuxolimab in advanced cancers. Study-level background: Dose-escalation patients suffered from hepatocellular carcinoma, melanoma, renal cell or head and neck cancer.

The study, taken as a whole, reports: Expanded peripheral T cell antigen specificity was not determined. Low normalized T-cell clonal expansion was also seen in some nonresponders. With doses of 0.1 to 3.0 mg/kg, CD4+ and CD8+ blood T cells had undergone clonal expansion by week 6.

Looked up from germline, CDR1 is LNHDA and CDR2 is SQIVND (reference sequence). V lost 1 base to trimming and J lost 9 bases, with 13 bases between them. This CDR3 has 14 amino acids. Libraries were prepared by immunoSEQ multiplex PCR; TCRdb keeps only in-frame clonotypes and omits some of them. Of 35,000 to 40,000 clones in the sample, about 83% were seen once. Regarding this clone: Its antigen is still unknown.

This sequence was found in an adult with an advanced solid tumor such as melanoma, head and neck, liver or kidney cancer. This sequence joins TRBV19 and TRBJ2-1; D perhaps matches TRBD2 (5 bases). The input for sequencing was CD4+ or CD8+ T cells sorted from blood, taken in a trial of the OX40 agonist ivuxolimab. The DNA for the CDR3 is TGTGCCAGTAGTATAGCTGGAACGGCGGGTGAGCAGTTCTTC. Its protein product is CASSIAGTAGEQFF.